The 23 T cell receptor beta chains in this list originate from one sample, sequenced in a study of tumor and adjacent non-tumor tissue in lung cancer. A modified ARM-PCR protocol with three rounds of nested PCR amplified TCRbeta. TCRdb re-analysed the multiplex PCR reads in MiXCR, keeping a single row per CDR3 protein. The sample consists of over 110,000 distinct CDR3 sequences, 60% to 70% of them appearing once. The template was RNA from unsorted bulk tissue. Material: lung tumor tissue. The receptors stem from a man aged 55-75 years with small cell lung cancer.

With respect to this clonotype: At one boundary the junction diverges from the germline segment, which might be a read error. This rearrangement joins TRBV12-3 or TRBV12-4 to TRBJ2-1, with unresolved D. The CDR3 has 13 residues. CDR3 loop: CASSRDRLGEQLF. For the CDR3, the DNA is TGTGCCAGCAGTCGCGATCGACTGGGTGAGCAACTCTTC.

Comment on this clonotype: Mismatch with germline at one junction end may stem from a read error. The chain uses TRBV29-1 and TRBJ2-5; a possible D gene is TRBD1 (6 bases). The CDR3 is 13 residues long. CDR1 and CDR2 from the germline V gene are SQVTM and ANQGSEA. CDR3 sequence (DNA): TGCAGCCCCTCTGGACAGTACCAAGAGACCCAGTACTTT. Its protein product is CSPSGQYQETQYF.

This clonotype was detected many times. This rearrangement joins TRBV20-1 to TRBJ2-1; D uncertain. Germline CDR1 reads DFQATT; CDR2 reads SNEGSKA (reference sequence). Trimming shortened V by 0 bases and J by 3 bases, and 12 bases separated the two germline ends. The CDR3 spans 15 residues. CDR3: CSARDDIGDYNEQFF. Written as DNA, the CDR3 is TGCAGTGCTAGAGATGATATTGGAGACTACAATGAGCAGTTCTTC.

Turning to this clonotype: The junction departs from the called germline gene at one end, perhaps through a read error. The V gene is TRBV12-3 or TRBV12-4, the J gene TRBJ1-1; no reliable D call. There are 13 residues in the CDR3. CDR3 residues: CASSFELNTEASF. The CDR3 DNA reads as TGTGCAAGCAGTTTCGAATTGAACACTGAAGCTTCCTTT.

With regard to this clonotype: At one of its ends the junction is not consistent with the germline gene, which may arise from a read error. The chain employs TRBV12-3 or TRBV12-4 and TRBJ2-1, with D possibly TRBD2 on 5 matching bases. CDR3 length equals 18 residues. CDR3 residues: CASSRRALTGSSYNEQFF. The CDR3 bases are TGTGCAAGCAGCCGTCGGGCCCTAACTGGGAGCTCCTACAATGAGCAGTTCTTC.

In this sample, this clonotype turned up once. One junction end disagrees with the germline gene, perhaps due to a read error. V is TRBV12-3 or TRBV12-4 and J is TRBJ1-5; the D gene is possibly TRBD1 (5 bases). The CDR3 runs to 14 residues. CDR3 loop: CASCFSRGNQAQHF. The CDR3 nucleotides read TGTGCCAGCTGTTTTAGTAGGGGCAATCAGGCCCAGCATTTT.

CDR3 region: CSANPIGVGGYTF. In nucleotides, the CDR3 is TGCAGTGCTAACCCTATAGGGGTCGGAGGCTACACCTTC. This chain uses TRBV20-1 with TRBJ1-2, with D tentatively TRBD1 (5 bases). This CDR3 region has 13 residues. Deletions cut 4 bases from V and 8 bases from J, with 17 bases between. The germline gives CDR1 DFQATT, CDR2 SNEGSKA (reference sequence).

A note on this clonotype: Given a much more abundant clone one base away, this may be a read error. The conserved closing phenylalanine or tryptophan is absent in this CDR3, likely reflecting a read error. The CDR3 is CSVTLSVSPETQYS. CDR3 nucleotide sequence: TGCAGCGTTACCCTCTCTGTATCCCCGGAGACCCAGTACTCC. V is TRBV29-1 and J is TRBJ2-5; D unclear. Germline lookup yields CDR1 SQVTM and CDR2 ANQGSEA. The CDR3 totals 14 residues. Trimming removed 5 bases at V and 5 bases at J, with 18 bases between.

Regarding this clonotype: A junction boundary mismatches the germline segment, possibly from a read error. The rearrangement links TRBV6-6 to TRBJ1-5, with D perhaps matching TRBD1 (5 bases). This CDR3 comprises 14 residues. Germline CDR1 MNHNY, CDR2 SVGAGI (reference sequence). The CDR3 DNA follows: TGTGTCAGCAGACCAGGGAGGAGCAATCAGCCCCGGCATTTT. Its translation is CVSRPGRSNQPRHF.

Turning to this clonotype: One junction end disagrees with the germline gene, perhaps due to a read error. The CDR3 coding sequence is TGTACCAGCAGCTTGGTCGACAACCCGAAATGGGGCTACACCTTC. Its translation: CTSSLVDNPKWGYTF. The chain recombines TRBV5-4 with TRBJ1-2; no clear D. The CDR3 length is 15 residues. CDR1 and CDR2 from the germline V gene are SGHNT and YYREEE (reference sequence).

This clonotype was seen many times. V and J are TRBV11-2 and TRBJ2-1, with a weak D call TRBD1 (6 bases). CDR1 and CDR2 from the germline V gene are SGHAT and FQNNGV. The CDR3 is 14 amino acids. V shed 5 bases and J shed 2 bases, with 10 bases lying between them. The DNA for the CDR3 is TGTGCCAGCAGCCGCCGGGACACCTACAATGAGCAGTTCTTC. It translates to CASSRRDTYNEQFF.

This clonotype was observed once. A much larger clonotype is one base distant, so this may be a read error. This chain links TRBV20-1 with TRBJ1-1; 10 bases align to TRBD1. CDR1 and CDR2 from the germline V gene are DFQATT and SNEGSKA (reference sequence). The CDR3 spans 14 residues. The V and J ends lost 6 bases and 6 bases, in that order; junction bases with no gene match: 10. The CDR3 DNA reads TGCAGTGCCTCCCCCGGGACAGGGGACTCTGAAGCTTTCTTT. It yields the protein CSASPGTGDSEAFF.

This clonotype has at least ten counts. The chain carries TRBV6-5 and TRBJ1-5; TRBD1 might be the D (6 bases). This CDR3 comprises 15 residues. V gave up 8 bases and J gave up 3 bases, with 17 bases separating them. CDR1 MNHEY and CDR2 SVGAGI come from the germline V gene. This chain's CDR3 is CASSFRGGPNQPQHF. CDR3 nucleotide sequence: TGTGCCAGCTCATTCAGGGGAGGGCCCAATCAGCCCCAGCATTTT.

The table lists this clonotype with a count of one. The chain employs TRBV5-5 and TRBJ2-5; D gene ambiguous. Germline V gene lookup returns CDR1 SGHKS and CDR2 YYEKEE (reference sequence). This CDR3 contains 11 residues. V lost 5 bases, J lost 5 bases, and 7 bases lay in between. The CDR3 here is CASRGLETQYF. In nucleotides, the CDR3 is TGTGCCAGCAGAGGTCTTGAGACCCAGTACTTC.

Comment on this clonotype: One end of the junction varies from germline; a read error may be responsible. This chain links TRBV4-2 with TRBJ1-1; a possible D gene is TRBD1 (6 bases). This CDR3 has 13 amino acids. CDR1 is LGHNA and CDR2 is YNFKEQ in the germline V gene. The CDR3 DNA reads as TGTGCCAACAGCCCCAGGGACAACACTGAAGATTTCTTC. It specifies CANSPRDNTEDFF.

The rearrangement links TRBV5-1 to TRBJ2-2; 7 bases are shared with TRBD1. The CDR3 covers 12 residues. CDR1 and CDR2 (germline): SGHRS, YFSETQ. With V trimmed by 7 bases and J by 7 bases, 4 bases remained unmatched. The CDR3 sequence is CASRDRVGELFF. The CDR3, as DNA: TGCGCCAGCCGCGACAGGGTCGGGGAGCTGTTTTTT.

Notes on this clonotype: This clone may be a read error of a much larger clone one base away. A read error is likely, as this CDR3 ends without the conserved phenylalanine or tryptophan. The rearrangement joins TRBV11-2 to TRBJ2-7, with D perhaps matching TRBD1 (7 bases). Germline CDR1 SGHAT, CDR2 FQNNGV. Trimming pared 4 bases from V and 5 bases from J, leaving 12 bases between. This CDR3 contains 13 residues. The CDR3 protein is CASSSDREDEQYL. As DNA, the CDR3 is TGTGCCAGCAGCTCAGACAGGGAGGACGAGCAGTACCTC.

Remarks on this clonotype: The junction departs from germline at one end; a sequencing error may be responsible. V is TRBV11-3 and J is TRBJ1-1, with D perhaps TRBD1 (5 bases). The CDR3 contains 13 residues. Germline V lookup: CDR1 SGHNT, CDR2 YENEEA. The chain's CDR3 is CASRLEGGTEALF. The CDR3 coding sequence is TGTGCCAGCAGATTGGAGGGAGGGACTGAAGCTCTCTTT.

This clonotype was counted only a few times. The chain joins TRBV6-1 to TRBJ1-2; unclear D gene. Germline V CDR1 and CDR2: MNHNS, SASEGT. CDR3 length: 11 residues. Trimming took off 7 bases at V and 8 bases at J, with 11 bases between the two ends. The CDR3 DNA reads as TGTGCCAGCAACCTAAAGGGAGGCTACACCTTC. It encodes CASNLKGGYTF.

Remarks on this clonotype: The DNA is omitted, as the CDR3 cannot be located on it reliably, and the CDR3 follows TCRdb's listing. V is TRBV20-1 and J is TRBJ2-1; TRBD2, the table's D call, lacks a check against the DNA. CDR1 is DFQATT and CDR2 is SNEGSKA in the germline V gene (reference sequence). The CDR3 is 16 residues long, counting both termini. The CDR3 sequence is CCGVPAVLDAGNEQIF.

Turning to this clonotype: The CDR3 carries no conserved terminal phenylalanine or tryptophan, so it likely arises from a read error. V usage is TRBV11-3 and J usage is TRBJ2-1; D is undetermined. CDR3 length: 14 residues. The V gene's germline CDR1 is SGHNT and CDR2 YENEEA. The CDR3 bases are TGTGCTGGTAGCTTAGATCACTCGAGCAATGAGCAGTTCTTA. This codes for CAGSLDHSSNEQFL.

A note on this clonotype: A much bigger clone sits one base away, suggesting this may be a read error. Written as DNA, the CDR3 is TGCAACGTGCGGCCGGCCAATGAGCAGTTCTTC. Translating it yields CNVRPANEQFF. The V and J genes are TRBV29-1 and TRBJ2-1; D ambiguous. The CDR3 totals 11 residues. From germline, CDR1 is SQVTM and CDR2 ANQGSEA.

The chain joins TRBV20-1 to TRBJ2-5; the match to TRBD2 covers 8 bases. CDR3 length: 13 residues. Germline V CDR1 and CDR2: DFQATT, SNEGSKA (reference sequence). V lost 5 bases, J lost 5 bases, and 7 bases stayed unmatched. Written as DNA, the CDR3 is TGCAGTGCTGGTACTAGCGGTGTGGAGACCCAGTACTTC. It is translated as CSAGTSGVETQYF.